Listed here are 12 T cell receptor beta chains from one sample, sequenced in a study of blood T cell repertoires in COVID-19. Sequencing was performed with immunoSEQ multiplex PCR; in TCRdb, only in-frame clones are kept and a portion is missing. The sample records about 160,000 clones, roughly 84% being singletons. The sample comprised PBMCs or T cells enriched from blood (not recorded which). The receptor set was obtained from a woman aged 50 to 60 who had recovered from COVID-19.

The chain is built from TRBV29-1 and TRBJ1-1; D is possibly TRBD1 (6 bases). Deletions cut 5 bases from V and 1 base from J, with 11 bases between. Germline assignment: CDR1 SQVTM and CDR2 ANQGSEA. The CDR3 contains 13 residues. DNA for the CDR3: TGCAGCGTTACCGACAGGCCGAACACTGAAGCTTTCTTT. This encodes CSVTDRPNTEAFF.

This chain connects TRBV9 to TRBJ2-4, with 12 bases lining up with TRBD2. V dropped 4 bases and J dropped 8; count of bases not matched to a gene: 7. This CDR3 region has 15 residues. Per the germline V gene, CDR1 is SGDLS and CDR2 is YYNGEE. The CDR3 here is CASSPGASGRDIQYF. Here the CDR3 DNA reads TGTGCCAGCAGCCCCGGAGCTAGCGGGAGGGACATTCAGTACTTC.

V gene TRBV7-5 combines with J gene TRBJ2-3; the DNA was not compared with TRBD2, the D call given in the table. TRBV7-5 is classified as a pseudogene. CDR3 length: 14 residues. CDR3 region: CARSSGWGTDTQYF. Here the CDR3 DNA reads TGTGCCAGAAGCAGCGGGTGGGGCACAGATACGCAGTATTTT.

The V and J genes are TRBV6-2 or TRBV6-3 and TRBJ2-7; tentative D call: TRBD2 (6 bases). In germline, CDR1 is MNHEY, CDR2 SVGEGT. The CDR3 runs 15 residues. V was clipped by 5 bases and J by 4 bases, with 18 bases between them. The CDR3 protein is CASSKIRDWLYEQYF. CDR3 in DNA: TGTGCCAGCAGTAAGATCCGGGACTGGCTGTACGAGCAGTACTTC.

The chain recombines TRBV9 with TRBJ2-6; D not certain. CDR1 is SGDLS, CDR2 YYNGEE, per germline. Trimming took off 3 bases at V and 5 bases at J, with 9 bases between the two ends. The CDR3 runs to 14 residues. CDR3 region: CASSAVDWANVLTF. The CDR3 region has the DNA TGTGCCAGCAGCGCGGTCGACTGGGCCAACGTCCTGACTTTC. Full variable domain (missing parts from reference TRBV9 and TRBJ2-6): DSGVTQTPKHLITATGQRVTLRCSPRSGDLSVYWYQQSLDQGLQFLIQYYNGEERAKGNILERFSAQQFPDLHSELNLSSLELGDSALYFCASSAVDWANVLTFGAGSRLTVL.

This clone is a singleton in its sample. This sequence joins TRBV7-2 and TRBJ2-5; D is undetermined. V was pared by 5 bases and J by 5 bases, with 18 bases between. The CDR3 is 15 amino acids. Germline CDR1 SGHTA, CDR2 FQGNSA. This CDR3 reads CASSPNSRRSETQYF. The CDR3 nucleotides read TGTGCCAGCAGCCCGAACTCCCGGCGGTCGGAGACCCAGTACTTC. Supplemented by reference TRBV7-2 and TRBJ2-5, the full variable domain reads GAGVSQSPSNKVTEKGKDVELRCDPISGHTALYWYRQSLGQGLEFLIYFQGNSAPDKSGLPSDRFSAERTGGSVSTLTIQRTQQEDSAVYLCASSPNSRRSETQYFGPGTRLLVL.

The chain carries TRBV7-9 and TRBJ2-6; 9 nucleotides align to TRBD1. This CDR3 has 19 residues. Per germline, CDR1 SEHNR and CDR2 FQNEAQ (reference sequence). With V trimmed by 0 bases and J by 2 bases, 8 bases remained unmatched. In DNA, the CDR3 is TGTGCCAGCAGCTTAGCAAGGGACAGGGTGCCGGCTGGGGCCAACGTCCTGACTTTC. Its protein is CASSLARDRVPAGANVLTF.

The chain is built from TRBV28 and TRBJ1-1; TRBD1 matches 7 bases. V gave up 7 bases and J gave up 3 bases; unmatched junction bases: 5. The V gene's germline CDR1 is MDHEN and CDR2 SYDVKM. There are 13 residues in the CDR3. The CDR3 sequence: CASITGDDTEAFF. Here the CDR3 DNA reads TGTGCCAGCATTACAGGGGATGACACTGAAGCTTTCTTT.

V usage is TRBV5-1 and J usage is TRBJ2-7; the match to TRBD2 covers 7 bases. The germline CDR1 and CDR2 sequences are SGHRS and YFSETQ. The ends lost 5 bases at V and 0 bases at J; junction bases unmatched: 8. CDR3 length: 15 residues. The CDR3 is CASRLELATSYEQYF. DNA for the CDR3: TGCGCCAGCAGACTAGAACTAGCGACCTCCTACGAGCAGTACTTC.

This clone was picked up a small number of times. The rearrangement uses TRBV6-5 and TRBJ1-6; 9 bases match TRBD1. The CDR3 is 15 amino acids. From germline, CDR1 is MNHEY and CDR2 SVGAGI. V trimming: 0 bases; J trimming: 9 bases; junction bases outside the gene matches: 3. The CDR3 bases are TGTGCCAGCAGTTACTCCGGACAGGGGAGTTCACCCCTCCACTTT. As protein: CASSYSGQGSSPLHF.

The chain couples TRBV5-4 to TRBJ2-7; 9 bases agree with TRBD1. The length of the CDR3 is 14 residues. V dropped 4 bases and J dropped 2; count of bases not matched to a gene: 4. Germline V gene lookup returns CDR1 SGHNT and CDR2 YYREEE (reference sequence). The CDR3 sequence: CASSLGTGTYEQYF. The CDR3 DNA reads TGTGCCAGCAGCCTTGGGACAGGGACCTACGAGCAGTACTTC.

CDR3 amino acids: CASSRDQRPTEAFF. The CDR3 nucleotides read TGTGCCAGCAGCCGTGATCAGCGCCCCACTGAAGCTTTCTTT. V and J are TRBV5-6 and TRBJ1-1; D unclear. Deletions cut 4 bases from V and 4 bases from J, with 14 bases between. The CDR3 is made up of 14 amino acids. CDR1 SGHDT and CDR2 YYEEEE come from the germline V gene. The entire variable domain, with the rest obtained from reference TRBV5-6 and TRBJ1-1, is as follows: DAGVTQSPTHLIKTRGQQVTLRCSPKSGHDTVSWYQQALGQGPQFIFQYYEEEERQRGNFPDRFSGHQFPNYSSELNVNALLLGDSALYLCASSRDQRPTEAFFGQGTRLTVV.